The rows below give T cell receptor beta chains drawn from one sample of a study of OX40 agonist ivuxolimab in advanced cancers. Repertoires were generated with immunoSEQ multiplex PCR, while TCRdb's copy carries only in-frame clones and drops some. The sample has 70,000 to 75,000 clones; 92% are singletons. Sequencing was performed on CD4+ or CD8+ T cells sorted from blood, taken in a trial of the OX40 agonist ivuxolimab. Receptor source: an adult with an advanced solid tumor such as melanoma, head and neck, liver or kidney cancer. Each CDR3 is given with its conserved first and last residue. A D gene is named only where the DNA matches it firmly.

j_call v_call d_call cdr3_aa cdr3_nt
TRBJ1-4 TRBV6-1 TRBD1 CATEDRGLSNEKLFF TGTGCCACCGAGGACAGGGGGCTTTCTAATGAAAAACTGTTTTTT
TRBJ2-3 TRBV5-1 NA CASSPSEKPPTDTQYF TGCGCCAGCAGCCCATCCGAGAAGCCCCCCACAGATACGCAGTATTTT
TRBJ1-2 TRBV10-3 NA CAISEILKGGSQGYTF TGTGCCATCAGTGAGATCCTAAAAGGGGGGAGTCAGGGCTACACCTTC
TRBJ2-3 TRBV7-2 NA CASSPGTPLTDTQYF TGTGCCAGCAGCCCCGGGACGCCCCTGACAGATACGCAGTATTTT
TRBJ2-5 TRBV7-2 TRBD2 CASSLASGLAGGPKKTQYF TGTGCCAGCAGCTTAGCGTCGGGACTAGCGGGAGGGCCTAAAAAGACCCAGTACTTC
TRBJ2-1 TRBV5-1 TRBD1 CASSSGQATEQFF TGCGCCAGCAGTTCCGGACAGGCGACTGAGCAGTTCTTC
TRBJ2-2 TRBV4-1 TRBD1 CASSADRLNTGELFF TGCGCCAGCAGCGCGGACAGGTTGAACACCGGGGAGCTGTTTTTT
TRBJ2-1 TRBV21-1 NA CASSKGGGMSSYNEQFF TGTGCCAGCAGCAAAGGAGGAGGAATGAGCTCCTACAATGAGCAGTTCTTC
TRBJ2-7 TRBV11-3 TRBD2 CASSALAGSVPYEQYF TGTGCCAGCAGCGCACTAGCGGGGAGCGTACCGTACGAGCAGTACTTC
TRBJ2-3 TRBV6-1 NA CASSERWAPDTQYF TGTGCCAGCAGTGAACGTTGGGCCCCAGATACGCAGTATTTT
TRBJ2-7 TRBV23-1 NA CASSQQWGHYEQYF TGCGCCAGCAGTCAACAGTGGGGTCACTACGAGCAGTACTTC